A single sample gave rise to the 5 T cell receptor beta chains below, sequenced in a study of control samples from healthy donors and cancer patients. Measured with immunoSEQ multiplex PCR; TCRdb has only the in-frame clones, and not every one. The sample records around 140,000 clones, roughly 92% being singletons. Input material: blood. These receptors were taken from a man aged 18 to 29 in good health.

The rearrangement joins TRBV11-2 to TRBJ2-3; 8 bases are a match to TRBD2. The J segment lost 3 bases and the V segment lost 4 bases, leaving 12 bases of the junction unmatched. There are 17 residues in the CDR3. CDR1 and CDR2 from the germline V gene are SGHAT and FQNNGV. DNA of the CDR3: TGTGCCAGCAGCTCACTGCGGGGGGCCCCAACAACAGATACGCAGTATTTT. Translating gives CASSSLRGAPTTDTQYF.

The rearrangement links TRBV13 to TRBJ1-6, with 11 bases fitting TRBD1. The CDR3 sequence is 18 residues long. Germline CDR1 and CDR2: PRHDT and FYEKMQ (reference sequence). V shed 0 bases, J shed 6 bases, and the junction held 7 bases outside the gene matches. The CDR3 loop reads CASSLGPGTGGFNSPLHF. DNA of the CDR3: TGTGCCAGCAGCTTAGGCCCCGGGACAGGGGGTTTTAATTCACCCCTCCACTTT.

The chain uses TRBV19 and TRBJ1-5, with D tentatively TRBD1 (5 bases). CDR1 and CDR2 (germline): LNHDA, SQIVND (reference sequence). V dropped 2 bases and J dropped 7 bases, with 12 bases sitting between them. This CDR3 comprises 14 residues. The DNA of the CDR3 is TGTGCCAGTAGTATACAGGGAGGCCAACAGCCCCAGCATTTT. Its translation is CASSIQGGQQPQHF.

The rearrangement joins TRBV9 to TRBJ2-1, with D perhaps matching TRBD2 (6 bases). V was shortened by 0 bases and J by 8 bases, with 18 bases between the two germline ends. The germline CDR1 and CDR2 sequences are SGDLS and YYNGEE. The CDR3 loop spans 16 amino acids. CDR3 sequence (DNA): TGTGCCAGCAGCGTAGGAAATAGTGTGGGGGAGGATGAGCAGTTCTTC. Translation gives CASSVGNSVGEDEQFF.

The chain combines TRBV5-1 with TRBJ2-5, with D uncertain. Germline CDR1 reads SGHRS; CDR2 reads YFSETQ. The CDR3 has 14 residues. V was pared by 0 bases and J by 1 base, with 7 bases between. In DNA, the CDR3 is TGCGCCAGCAGCTTGGAGGCAACCCAAGAGACCCAGTACTTC. Translation: CASSLEATQETQYF.